Listed here are 18 T cell receptor beta chains from one sample, sequenced in a study of graft-versus-host responses after intestinal transplantation. Intraepithelial plus lamina propria lymphocytes were released by processing graft tissue. TCRdb's table, derived via immunoSEQ multiplex PCR, lists solely in-frame clones and lacks some. The table has approximately 60,000 clones, 89% seen once. The source was ileum tissue, collected approximately 370 days after transplant. The receptor set was obtained from a human patient who received an intestinal transplant, so some T cells may come from the graft donor.

V gene TRBV7-2 combines with J gene TRBJ2-1; 11 bases map to TRBD2. This CDR3 is 18 amino acids long. The V segment lost 4 bases and the J segment 9 bases; nucleotides outside the gene matches: 17. The germline V gene has CDR1 SGHTA and CDR2 FQGNSA. The CDR3 bases are TGTGCCAGCAGCTCGTCCGGGACTAGCGGCCCCCCGAGCATTGAGCAGTTCTTC. Translation: CASSSSGTSGPPSIEQFF.

This clone was seen once. This rearrangement joins TRBV11-2 to TRBJ2-3; 11 bases align to TRBD2. Germline loops: CDR1 SGHAT, CDR2 FQNNGV. After removal of 5 bases from V and 2 bases from J, the junction contained 12 bases not matched to a gene. This CDR3 is 18 amino acids long. Here the CDR3 DNA reads TGTGCCAGCAGCCTATGGAACCGACTAGCGGGGATCACAGATACGCAGTATTTT. Amino acid sequence: CASSLWNRLAGITDTQYF.

The gene calls are TRBV6-5 and TRBJ2-1; D is unclear. The germline CDR1 and CDR2 sequences are MNHEY and SVGAGI. The CDR3 totals 15 residues. Trimming took off 2 bases at V and 2 bases at J, with 10 bases between the two ends. The CDR3 sequence: CASSYTSGAYNEQFF. CDR3 nucleotide sequence: TGTGCCAGCAGTTACACCTCTGGGGCCTACAATGAGCAGTTCTTC.

The chain recombines TRBV19 with TRBJ2-7; 9 bases line up with TRBD1. The CDR3 spans 14 residues. CDR1 is LNHDA and CDR2 is SQIVND in the germline V gene (reference sequence). With V trimmed by 4 bases and J by 10 bases, 11 bases remained unmatched. CDR3 sequence reads: CASSTGQGGIGQYF. DNA of the CDR3: TGTGCCAGTAGTACGGGACAGGGAGGTATCGGACAGTACTTC.

This clone was counted once. The chain joins TRBV27 to TRBJ2-7; D possibly corresponds to TRBD2 (6 bases). The CDR3 covers 16 residues. V was pared by 6 bases and J by 7 bases, with 25 bases between. CDR1 is MNHEY, CDR2 SMNVEV, per germline (reference sequence). The CDR3 spells CASSLRKLTSPGEQYF. The CDR3 bases are TGTGCCAGCAGCCTTAGAAAACTAACTAGCCCCGGAGAGCAGTACTTC.

The chain couples TRBV6-5 to TRBJ1-6, with TRBD1 matching 9 bases. The CDR3 sequence is 13 residues long. V lost 6 bases to trimming and J lost 13 bases; unmatched junction nucleotides: 7. CDR1 is MNHEY, CDR2 SVGAGI, per germline. CDR3 DNA sequence: TGTGCCAGCAGCCGGGACAGGGTGGGGCCCCTCCACTTT. Residues: CASSRDRVGPLHF.

This clone was observed a single time. The genes are TRBV25-1 and TRBJ1-4; tentatively, D is TRBD1 (6 bases). CDR1 MGHDK and CDR2 SYGVNS come from the germline V gene. V gave up 1 base and J gave up 5 bases, with 11 bases separating them. The CDR3 length is 15 residues. CDR3 in amino acids: CASSESTGWNEKLFF. The CDR3 DNA reads TGTGCCAGCAGTGAATCAACAGGGTGGAATGAAAAACTGTTTTTT.

The chain uses TRBV4-1 and TRBJ2-2; D remains unclear. Germline V gene lookup returns CDR1 MGHRA and CDR2 YSYEKL. V was clipped by 1 base and J by 0 bases, with 9 bases between them. CDR3 length equals 16 residues. Here the CDR3 DNA reads TGCGCCAGCAGCCAAGGGGCGGCCACGAACACCGGGGAGCTGTTTTTT. This translates into CASSQGAATNTGELFF.

The CDR3 DNA follows: TGTGCCTGGAGTCCAAACAGGGGGGCGGAAGCTTTCTTT. Residues: CAWSPNRGAEAFF. This chain links TRBV30 with TRBJ1-1, with TRBD1 matching over 8 bases. The CDR3 has 13 residues. Per the germline V gene, CDR1 is GTSNPN and CDR2 is SVGIG (reference sequence). J gave up 8 bases and V 2 bases, and 7 bases lay outside the gene matches.

The chain links TRBV2 to TRBJ2-3, with D possibly being TRBD1 (6 bases). V was clipped by 6 bases and J by 0 bases, with 10 bases between them. This CDR3 is 14 amino acids long. Germline CDR1 SNHLY, CDR2 FYNNEI. The CDR3, as DNA: TGTGCCAGCAGGTGGGACACAAGCACAGATACGCAGTATTTT. This sequence encodes CASRWDTSTDTQYF.

V usage is TRBV28 and J usage is TRBJ2-7; 9 positions agree with TRBD2. The CDR3 contains 17 residues. The junction had 14 bases not matched to a gene; V was cut back by 4 bases and J by 4 bases. Germline CDR1 MDHEN, CDR2 SYDVKM. The CDR3 coding sequence is TGTGCCAGCAGTTCCACCAACACCGGGACTAGCCTATACGAGCAGTACTTC. Translated, it gives CASSSTNTGTSLYEQYF.

The rearrangement uses TRBV7-2 and TRBJ2-3; D gene unclear. This CDR3 is built from 14 residues. The V and J ends lost 5 bases and 0 bases respectively, with 9 bases between them. CDR1 and CDR2 (germline): SGHTA, FQGNSA. The CDR3 region has the DNA TGTGCCAGCAGCCCGGACCCTAGCACAGATACGCAGTATTTT. Encoded protein: CASSPDPSTDTQYF. Using reference TRBV7-2 and TRBJ2-3 for the parts outside the CDR3, the full variable domain is GAGVSQSPSNKVTEKGKDVELRCDPISGHTALYWYRQSLGQGLEFLIYFQGNSAPDKSGLPSDRFSAERTGGSVSTLTIQRTQQEDSAVYLCASSPDPSTDTQYFGPGTRLTVL.

The chain combines TRBV6-5 with TRBJ2-1, with 9 positions matching TRBD2. The CDR3 spans 16 residues. After removal of 0 bases from V and 3 bases from J, the junction contained 3 bases not matched to a gene. Germline CDR1 is MNHEY and CDR2 is SVGAGI. Here the CDR3 reads CASSYSLAGDYNEQFF. CDR3 in DNA: TGTGCCAGCAGTTACTCATTAGCGGGGGACTACAATGAGCAGTTCTTC.

This clone appeared a single time. The J gene is TRBJ1-1, the V gene TRBV5-4, with a possible D match to TRBD1 (5 bases). Trimming removed 4 bases from V and 10 bases from J, with 14 bases in between. This CDR3 has 12 amino acids. In germline, CDR1 is SGHNT, CDR2 YYREEE (reference sequence). The DNA for the CDR3 is TGTGCCAGCAGCGCCCCCTCAAGGGGAGCTTTCTTT. Its protein is CASSAPSRGAFF.

This sequence joins TRBV5-5 and TRBJ2-2; D is ambiguous. The CDR3 runs 13 residues. V lost 3 bases to trimming and J lost 7 bases, with 10 bases between them. Germline V CDR1 and CDR2: SGHKS, YYEKEE (reference sequence). In nucleotides, the CDR3 is TGTGCCAGCAGCTGGGTCCTGATCGGGGAGCTGTTTTTT. Residues: CASSWVLIGELFF. Complete variable domain (other parts from reference TRBV5-5 and TRBJ2-2): DAGVTQSPTHLIKTRGQQVTLRCSPISGHKSVSWYQQVLGQGPQFIFQYYEKEERGRGNFPDRFSARQFPNYSSELNVNALLLGDSALYLCASSWVLIGELFFGEGSRLTVL.

The count of this clone is one. The chain employs TRBV28 and TRBJ1-2; weak D call: TRBD1 (5 bases). The CDR3 loop spans 13 amino acids. The germline gives CDR1 MDHEN, CDR2 SYDVKM. Trimming cost V 8 bases and J 8 bases, with 18 bases left between them. The CDR3 region is CASFAQGPSGYTF. The CDR3 region has the DNA TGTGCCAGCTTTGCCCAGGGCCCCTCCGGCTACACCTTC.

The rearrangement joins TRBV7-9 to TRBJ2-7; TRBD2 agrees at 8 bases. This CDR3 comprises 15 residues. Germline V CDR1 and CDR2: SEHNR, FQNEAQ (reference sequence). V lost 5 bases to trimming and J lost 5 bases; unmatched junction nucleotides: 11. The CDR3 coding sequence is TGTGCCAGCAGCCCCCGAGCGGGAGAAGTCAACGAGCAGTACTTC. Translated: CASSPRAGEVNEQYF.

J is TRBJ1-1 and V is TRBV29-1; D call uncertain. Per the germline V gene, CDR1 is SQVTM and CDR2 is ANQGSEA. The CDR3 extends over 12 amino acids. The V end was cut by 1 base, the J end by 4 bases, with 7 bases between. CDR3 sequence: CSVEAVGTEAFF. In DNA, the CDR3 is TGCAGCGTTGAAGCGGTGGGCACTGAAGCTTTCTTT.